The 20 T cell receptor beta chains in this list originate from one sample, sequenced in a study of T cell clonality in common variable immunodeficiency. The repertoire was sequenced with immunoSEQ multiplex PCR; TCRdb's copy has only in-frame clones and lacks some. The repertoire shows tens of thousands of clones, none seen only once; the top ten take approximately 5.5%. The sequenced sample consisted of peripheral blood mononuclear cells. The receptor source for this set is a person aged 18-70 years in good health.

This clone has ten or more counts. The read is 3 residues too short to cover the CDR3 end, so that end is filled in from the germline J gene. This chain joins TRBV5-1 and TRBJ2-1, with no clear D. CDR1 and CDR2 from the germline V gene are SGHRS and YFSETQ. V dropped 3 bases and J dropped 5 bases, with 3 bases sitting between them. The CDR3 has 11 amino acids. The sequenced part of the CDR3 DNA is TGCGCCAGCAGCTCTGACAATGAG. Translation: CASSSDNE. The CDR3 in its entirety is CASSSDNEQFF. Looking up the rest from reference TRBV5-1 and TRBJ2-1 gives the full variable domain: KAGVTQTPRYLIKTRGQQVTLSCSPISGHRSVSWYQQTPGQGLQFLFEYFSETQRNKGNFPGRFSGRQFSNSRSEMNVSTLELGDSALYLCASSSDNEQFFGPGTRLTVL.

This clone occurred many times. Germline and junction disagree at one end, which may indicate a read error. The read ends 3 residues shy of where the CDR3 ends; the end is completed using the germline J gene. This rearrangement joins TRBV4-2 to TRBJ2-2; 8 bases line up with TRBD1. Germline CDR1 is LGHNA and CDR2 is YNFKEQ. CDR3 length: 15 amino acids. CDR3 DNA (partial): TGCGCCAGCAGCCTGGACAGGGTCGGCACCGGGGAG. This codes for CASSLDRVGTGE. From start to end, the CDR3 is CASSLDRVGTGELFF.

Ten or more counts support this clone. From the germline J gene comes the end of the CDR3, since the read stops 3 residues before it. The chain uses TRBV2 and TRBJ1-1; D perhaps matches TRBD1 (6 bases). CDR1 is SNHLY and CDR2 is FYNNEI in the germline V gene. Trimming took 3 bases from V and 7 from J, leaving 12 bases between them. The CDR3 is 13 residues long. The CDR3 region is CASSDRGAGEAFF. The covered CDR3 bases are TGTGCCAGCAGTGATCGGGGGGCTGGTGAA.

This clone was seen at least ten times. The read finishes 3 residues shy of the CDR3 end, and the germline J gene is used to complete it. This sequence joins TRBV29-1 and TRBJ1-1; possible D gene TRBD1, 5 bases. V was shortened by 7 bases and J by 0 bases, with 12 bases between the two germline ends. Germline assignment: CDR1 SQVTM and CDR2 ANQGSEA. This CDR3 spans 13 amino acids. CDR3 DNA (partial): TGCAGCGCTGAGGACAACTTGAACACTGAA. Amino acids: CSAEDNLNTE. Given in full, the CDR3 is CSAEDNLNTEAFF.

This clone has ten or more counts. This CDR3 reads CSASPYPISSSGYTF. CDR3 DNA (partial): TGCAGTGCTAGTCCTTACCCAATCTCCTCCAGTGGC. The rearrangement links TRBV20-1 to TRBJ1-2, with D unclear. The DNA ends 3 residues before the CDR3 does, and the rest of the CDR3 is filled in from the germline J gene. The CDR3 length is 15 residues. V lost 3 bases, J lost 7 bases, and 21 bases lay in between. The germline CDR1 and CDR2 sequences are DFQATT and SNEGSKA (reference sequence).

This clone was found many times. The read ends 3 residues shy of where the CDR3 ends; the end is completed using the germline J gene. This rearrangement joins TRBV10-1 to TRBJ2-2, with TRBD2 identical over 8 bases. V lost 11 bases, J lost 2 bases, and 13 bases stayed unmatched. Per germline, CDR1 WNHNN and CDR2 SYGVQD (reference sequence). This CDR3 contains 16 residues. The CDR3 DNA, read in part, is TGCGCCTGTGGACCGCCTAGCGGGCTAAACACCGGGGAG. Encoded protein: CACGPPSGLNTGE. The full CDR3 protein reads CACGPPSGLNTGELFF.

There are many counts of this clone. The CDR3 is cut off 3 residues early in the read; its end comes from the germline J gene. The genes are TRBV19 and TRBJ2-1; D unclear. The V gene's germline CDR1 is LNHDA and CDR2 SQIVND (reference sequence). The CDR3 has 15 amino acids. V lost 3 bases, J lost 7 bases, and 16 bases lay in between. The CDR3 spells CASSIRLLRRNEQFF. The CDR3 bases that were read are TGTGCCAGTAGTATCCGACTTCTCCGGCGGAATGAG. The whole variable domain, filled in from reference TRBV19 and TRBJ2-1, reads DGGITQSPKYLFRKEGQNVTLSCEQNLNHDAMYWYRQDPGQGLRLIYYSQIVNDFQKGDIAEGYSVSREKKESFPLTVTSAQKNPTAFYLCASSIRLLRRNEQFFGPGTRLTVL.

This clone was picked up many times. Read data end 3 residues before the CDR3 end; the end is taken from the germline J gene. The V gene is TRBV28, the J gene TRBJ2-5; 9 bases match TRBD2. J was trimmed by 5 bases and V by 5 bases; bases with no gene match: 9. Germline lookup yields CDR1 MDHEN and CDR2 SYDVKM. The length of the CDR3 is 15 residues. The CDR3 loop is CASSLSGRVMETQYF. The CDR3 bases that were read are TGTGCCAGCAGTCTTAGCGGGAGAGTGATGGAGACC.

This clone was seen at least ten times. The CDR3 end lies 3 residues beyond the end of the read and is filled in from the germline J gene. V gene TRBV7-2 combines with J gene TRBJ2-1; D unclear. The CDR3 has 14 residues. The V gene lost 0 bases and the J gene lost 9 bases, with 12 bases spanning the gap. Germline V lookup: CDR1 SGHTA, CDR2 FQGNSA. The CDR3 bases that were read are TGTGCCAGCAGCTTAGCCCGTTATGACACTGAG. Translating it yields CASSLARYDTE. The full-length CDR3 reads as CASSLARYDTEQFF.

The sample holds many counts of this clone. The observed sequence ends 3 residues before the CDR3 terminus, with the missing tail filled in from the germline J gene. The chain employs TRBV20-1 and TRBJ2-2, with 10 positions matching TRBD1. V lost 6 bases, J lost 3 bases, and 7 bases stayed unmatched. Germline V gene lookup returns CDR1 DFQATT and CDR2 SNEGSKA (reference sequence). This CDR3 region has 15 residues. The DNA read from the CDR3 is TGCAGTGCACGGTCGGGGACAGGGGACACCGGGGAG. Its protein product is CSARSGTGDTGE. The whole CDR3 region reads CSARSGTGDTGELFF.

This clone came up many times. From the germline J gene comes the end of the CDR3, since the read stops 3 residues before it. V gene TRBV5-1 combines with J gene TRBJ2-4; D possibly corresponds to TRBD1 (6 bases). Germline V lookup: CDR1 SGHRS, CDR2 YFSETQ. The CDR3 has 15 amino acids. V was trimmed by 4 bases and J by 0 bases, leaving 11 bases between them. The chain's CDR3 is CASSAGVVAKNIQYF. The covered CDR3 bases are TGCGCCAGCAGCGCAGGGGTAGTAGCCAAAAACATT.

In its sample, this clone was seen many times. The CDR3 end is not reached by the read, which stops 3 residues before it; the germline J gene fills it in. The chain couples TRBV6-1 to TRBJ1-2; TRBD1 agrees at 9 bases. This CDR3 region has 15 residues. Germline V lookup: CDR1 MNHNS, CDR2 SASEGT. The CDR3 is CASSEPGQGGEGYTF. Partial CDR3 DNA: TGTGCCAGCAGTGAACCGGGACAGGGCGGGGAGGGC.

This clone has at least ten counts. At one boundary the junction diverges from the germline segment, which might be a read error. The sequenced CDR3 bases are TGCGCCAGCAGCCAAGATTTTACCCTTCGAGGTGAAAAA. This codes for CASSQDFTLRGEK. The whole CDR3 sequence is CASSQDFTLRGEKLFF. The V gene is TRBV4-2, the J gene TRBJ1-4; no clear D gene. The read stops 3 residues short of the end of the CDR3; the missing end is completed from the germline J gene. Germline V gene sequence: CDR1 LGHNA, CDR2 YNFKEQ. CDR3 length: 16 residues.

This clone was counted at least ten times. The CDR3 here is CASSLIEQPYTF. Incomplete CDR3 DNA: TGTGCCAGCAGTTTAATTGAACAGCCC. The rearrangement links TRBV28 to TRBJ1-2; no clear D gene. The read halts 3 residues ahead of the CDR3 end, with the missing end drawn from the germline J gene. The V gene's germline CDR1 is MDHEN and CDR2 SYDVKM. The CDR3 length is 12 residues.

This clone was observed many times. The sequenced part of the CDR3 DNA is TGCAGTGCTATCCCCGACAGGCGATCACCC. Translation gives CSAIPDRRSP. The CDR3 as a whole reads CSAIPDRRSPLHF. The chain employs TRBV20-1 and TRBJ1-6; possibly TRBD1 for D (6 bases). The observed sequence ends 3 residues before the CDR3 terminus, with the missing tail filled in from the germline J gene. The ends were cut back, 4 bases at V and 10 bases at J, with 14 bases in the middle. This CDR3 is built from 13 residues. From germline, CDR1 is DFQATT and CDR2 SNEGSKA (reference sequence).

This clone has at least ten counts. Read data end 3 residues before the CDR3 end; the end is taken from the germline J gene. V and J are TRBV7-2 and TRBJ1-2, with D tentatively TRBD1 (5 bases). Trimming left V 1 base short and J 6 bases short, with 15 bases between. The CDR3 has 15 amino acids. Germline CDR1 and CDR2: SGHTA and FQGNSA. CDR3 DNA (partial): TGTGCCAGCAGCTTAGTTGCAGGGAAGGCTCATGGC. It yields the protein CASSLVAGKAHG. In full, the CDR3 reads CASSLVAGKAHGYTF.

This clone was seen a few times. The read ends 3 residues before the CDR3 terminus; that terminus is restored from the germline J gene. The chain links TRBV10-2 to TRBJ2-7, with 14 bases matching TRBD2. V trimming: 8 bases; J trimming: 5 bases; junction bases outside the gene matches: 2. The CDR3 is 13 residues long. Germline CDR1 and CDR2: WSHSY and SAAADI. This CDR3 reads CASQGLAGDEQYF. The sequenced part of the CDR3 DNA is TGCGCCAGCCAGGGACTAGCGGGAGACGAG.

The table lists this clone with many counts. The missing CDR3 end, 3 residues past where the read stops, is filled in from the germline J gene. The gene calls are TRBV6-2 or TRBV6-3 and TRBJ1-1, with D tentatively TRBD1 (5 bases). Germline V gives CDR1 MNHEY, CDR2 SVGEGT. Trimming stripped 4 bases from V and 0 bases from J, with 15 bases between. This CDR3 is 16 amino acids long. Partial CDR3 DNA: TGTGCCAGCAGTTTCCAAGCCCAGACAGTGAACACTGAA. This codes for CASSFQAQTVNTE. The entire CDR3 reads CASSFQAQTVNTEAFF.

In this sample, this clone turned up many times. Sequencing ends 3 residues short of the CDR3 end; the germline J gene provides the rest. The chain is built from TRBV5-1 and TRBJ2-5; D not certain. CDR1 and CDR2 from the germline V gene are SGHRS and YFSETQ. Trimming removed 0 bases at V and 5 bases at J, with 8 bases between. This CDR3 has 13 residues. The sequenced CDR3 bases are TGCGCCAGCAGCTTGGAAGTCCAGGAGACC. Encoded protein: CASSLEVQET. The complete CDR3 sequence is CASSLEVQETQYF.

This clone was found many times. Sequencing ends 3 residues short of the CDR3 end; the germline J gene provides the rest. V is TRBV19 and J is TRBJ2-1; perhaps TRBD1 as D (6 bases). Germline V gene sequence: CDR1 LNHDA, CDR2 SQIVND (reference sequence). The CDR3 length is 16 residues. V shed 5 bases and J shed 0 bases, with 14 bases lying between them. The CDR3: CASSPTGISSYNEQFF. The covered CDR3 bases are TGTGCCAGTAGTCCAACAGGGATCAGCTCCTACAATGAG.